This TCR beta chain was observed in a study of CD8 T cells in ankylosing spondylitis. Study-level results: Matched ankylosing spondylitis synovial fluid reportedly showed significant enrichment of disease-linked clones.

Preparation of TCR beta libraries was done by quantitative 5'-RACE with molecular barcodes. TCRdb analysed the 5' RACE reads with MiXCR anew, one entry per CDR3 protein. The top ten clones hold just over 6.5% of a sample with 210,000 or so distinct CDR3 sequences, more than 25% of them seen once. Comment on this clonotype: Its antigen remains unidentified.

The source is a male donor with ankylosing spondylitis or in good health (not recorded which). The sample was blood, either unsorted or a sorted T cell fraction (not recorded which).

The CDR3 region is CASSWAGPLDQPQHF. CDR3 DNA: TGTGCCAGCAGTTGGGCAGGGCCATTGGATCAGCCCCAGCATTTT. V and J are TRBV12-3 or TRBV12-4 and TRBJ1-5, with D perhaps TRBD1 (5 bases). This CDR3 comprises 15 residues. V was trimmed by 4 bases and J by 5 bases, leaving 15 bases between them.